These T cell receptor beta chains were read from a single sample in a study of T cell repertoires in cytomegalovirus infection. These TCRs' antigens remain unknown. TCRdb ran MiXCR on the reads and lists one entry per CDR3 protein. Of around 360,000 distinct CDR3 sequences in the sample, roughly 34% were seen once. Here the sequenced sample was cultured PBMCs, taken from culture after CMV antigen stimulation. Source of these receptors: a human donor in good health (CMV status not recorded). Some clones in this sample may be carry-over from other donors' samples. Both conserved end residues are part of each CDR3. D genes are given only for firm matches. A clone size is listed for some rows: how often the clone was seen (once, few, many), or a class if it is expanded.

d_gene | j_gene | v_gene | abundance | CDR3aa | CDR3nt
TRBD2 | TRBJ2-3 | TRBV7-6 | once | CASSSPGLAGAGTQYF | TGTGCCAGCAGCTCCCCGGGACTAGCGGGAGCGGGTACGCAGTATTTT
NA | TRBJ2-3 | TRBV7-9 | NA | CASTSGADTQYF | TGTGCCAGCACGTCAGGGGCCGATACGCAGTATTTT
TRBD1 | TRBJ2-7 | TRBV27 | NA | CASSFFRTGLEQYF | TGTGCCAGCAGTTTTTTTAGGACAGGGCTCGAGCAGTACTTC
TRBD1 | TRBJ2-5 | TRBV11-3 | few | CASSSGTVGTQYF | TGTGCCAGCAGCTCTGGGACAGTCGGGACCCAGTACTTC
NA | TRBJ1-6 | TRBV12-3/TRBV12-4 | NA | CASSFWGRIPNSPLHF | TGTGCCAGCAGTTTTTGGGGTCGGATTCCTAATTCACCCCTCCACTTT
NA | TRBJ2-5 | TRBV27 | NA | CASSSSYQETQYF | TGTGCCAGCAGTTCCTCGTACCAAGAGACCCAGTACTTC
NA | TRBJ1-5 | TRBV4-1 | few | CASSPIVTPYQPQHF | TGCGCCAGCAGCCCCATAGTGACCCCATACCAGCCCCAGCATTTT
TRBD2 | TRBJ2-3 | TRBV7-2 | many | CASSLASGRHIDTQYF | TGTGCCAGCAGCTTAGCAAGCGGGAGACATATAGATACGCAGTATTTT
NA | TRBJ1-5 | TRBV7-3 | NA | CASSPRDGSYYSNQPQHF | TGTGCCAGCAGCCCCCGGGACGGGTCTTACTATAGCAATCAGCCCCAGCATTTT
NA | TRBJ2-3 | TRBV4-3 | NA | CASSQDSGGVSDTQYF | TGCGCCAGCAGCCAGGACTCAGGAGGGGTATCAGATACGCAGTATTTT
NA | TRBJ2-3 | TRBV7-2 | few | CASSLGTRDTQYF | TGTGCCAGCAGCTTAGGGACTCGAGATACGCAGTATTTT
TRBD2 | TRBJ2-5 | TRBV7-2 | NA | CASSLGLAGVRGETQYF | TGTGCCAGCAGCTTGGGACTAGCGGGAGTTAGAGGAGAGACCCAGTACTTC
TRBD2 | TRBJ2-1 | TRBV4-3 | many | CASSQEAPLAGAYNEQFF | TGCGCCAGCAGCCAAGAAGCCCCCCTAGCGGGAGCCTACAATGAGCAGTTCTTC
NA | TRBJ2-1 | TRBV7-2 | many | CASSGTGSSYNEQFF | TGTGCCAGCAGCGGTACAGGGTCCTCCTACAATGAGCAGTTCTTC
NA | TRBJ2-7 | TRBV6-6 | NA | CASTPGRKGRLTYEQYF | TGTGCCAGCACCCCCGGACGGAAAGGGCGGCTTACCTACGAGCAGTACTTC
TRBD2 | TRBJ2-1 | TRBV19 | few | CASSILVTSGNNEQFF | TGTGCCAGTAGTATCCTCGTGACTAGCGGGAACAATGAGCAGTTCTTC
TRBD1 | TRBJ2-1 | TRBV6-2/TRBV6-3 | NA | CASSPTGGLYNEQFF | TGTGCCAGCAGTCCCACAGGGGGCCTCTACAATGAGCAGTTCTTC
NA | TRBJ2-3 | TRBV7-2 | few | CASSDGRRLDTQYF | TGTGCCAGCAGCGACGGGAGACGATTAGATACGCAGTATTTT
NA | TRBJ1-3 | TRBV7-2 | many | CASSPAPGLWGNTIYF | TGTGCCAGCAGCCCCGCCCCGGGGCTTTGGGGAAACACCATATATTTT
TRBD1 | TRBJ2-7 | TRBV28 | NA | CASSSPLLGGRGEQYF | TGTGCCAGCAGTTCGCCCTTATTAGGGGGCAGGGGCGAGCAGTACTTC
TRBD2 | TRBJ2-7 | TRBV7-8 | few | CASSPSGGAGGPYEQYF | TGTGCCAGCAGCCCATCGGGGGGAGCGGGAGGGCCATACGAGCAGTACTTC
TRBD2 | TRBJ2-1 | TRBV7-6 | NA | CASSSRSGISNEQFF | TGTGCCAGCAGCTCCCGTAGCGGGATCTCCAATGAGCAGTTCTTC
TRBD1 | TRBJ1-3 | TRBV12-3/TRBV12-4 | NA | CASSLGRGRRNTIYF | TGTGCCAGCAGTTTGGGAAGGGGGCGAAGAAACACCATATATTTT
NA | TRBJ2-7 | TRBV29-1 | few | CSVVGTYEQYF | TGCAGCGTTGTGGGGACCTACGAGCAGTACTTC
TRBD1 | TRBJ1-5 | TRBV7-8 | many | CASSRDRDQPQHF | TGTGCCAGCAGTCGGGACAGGGATCAGCCCCAGCATTTT
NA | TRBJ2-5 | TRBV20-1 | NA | CSARTVQETQYF | TGCAGTGCTAGGACGGTTCAAGAGACCCAGTACTTC
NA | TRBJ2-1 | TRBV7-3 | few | CASRYRTPEDEQFF | TGTGCCAGCAGATACCGCACTCCGGAGGATGAGCAGTTCTTC
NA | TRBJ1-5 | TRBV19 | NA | CASSITASGQPQHF | TGTGCCAGTAGTATAACGGCATCCGGCCAACCCCAGCATTTT
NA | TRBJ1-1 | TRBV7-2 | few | CASSLERRTEAFF | TGTGCCAGCAGCTTAGAGAGGCGGACTGAAGCTTTCTTT
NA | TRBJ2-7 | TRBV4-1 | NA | CASSLERLAYEQYF | TGCGCCAGCAGCCTCGAGCGGCTAGCGTACGAGCAGTACTTC
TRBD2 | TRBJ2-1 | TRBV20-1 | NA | CSAMTLTSGGNEQFF | TGCAGTGCTATGACCCTAACTAGCGGGGGAAATGAGCAGTTCTTC
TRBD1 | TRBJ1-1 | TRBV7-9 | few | CASSDQGAPTEAFF | TGTGCCAGCAGCGATCAGGGGGCCCCCACTGAAGCTTTCTTT
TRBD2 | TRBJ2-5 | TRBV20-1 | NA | CSARDLWREETETQYF | TGCAGTGCTAGAGATCTCTGGCGGGAGGAGACGGAGACCCAGTACTTC
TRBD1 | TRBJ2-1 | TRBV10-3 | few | CAITGTGGGEQFF | TGTGCCATCACCGGGACAGGGGGAGGTGAGCAGTTCTTC
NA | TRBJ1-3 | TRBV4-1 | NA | CASNAGASGNTIYF | TGCGCCAGCAACGCGGGTGCCTCTGGAAACACCATATATTTT
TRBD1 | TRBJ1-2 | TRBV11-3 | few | CASSSGTADQGYTF | TGTGCCAGCAGCTCCGGGACAGCCGACCAAGGCTACACCTTC
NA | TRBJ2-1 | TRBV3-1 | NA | CATRAGQAPYGEQFF | TGTGCCACCCGGGCAGGCCAAGCCCCGTACGGTGAGCAGTTCTTC
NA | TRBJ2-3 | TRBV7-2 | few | CASSLVLTSKDTQYF | TGTGCCAGCAGCTTAGTACTAACTAGCAAAGATACGCAGTATTTT
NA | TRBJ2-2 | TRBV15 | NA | CATSRAGDATGELFF | TGTGCCACCAGCAGAGCGGGGGACGCCACCGGGGAGCTGTTTTTT
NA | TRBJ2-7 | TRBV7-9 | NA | CASSLSEPSTHEQYF | TGTGCCAGCAGCTTAAGTGAGCCTAGTACCCACGAGCAGTACTTC